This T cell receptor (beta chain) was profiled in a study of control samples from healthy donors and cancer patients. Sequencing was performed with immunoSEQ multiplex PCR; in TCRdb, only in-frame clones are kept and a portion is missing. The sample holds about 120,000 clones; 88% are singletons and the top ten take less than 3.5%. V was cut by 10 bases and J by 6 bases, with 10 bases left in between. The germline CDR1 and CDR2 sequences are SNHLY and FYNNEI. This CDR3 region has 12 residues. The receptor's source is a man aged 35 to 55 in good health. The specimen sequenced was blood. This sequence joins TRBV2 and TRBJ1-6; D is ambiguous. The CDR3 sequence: CAIRLGNSPLHF. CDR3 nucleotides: TGTGCCATCAGGCTTGGTAATTCACCCCTCCACTTT.